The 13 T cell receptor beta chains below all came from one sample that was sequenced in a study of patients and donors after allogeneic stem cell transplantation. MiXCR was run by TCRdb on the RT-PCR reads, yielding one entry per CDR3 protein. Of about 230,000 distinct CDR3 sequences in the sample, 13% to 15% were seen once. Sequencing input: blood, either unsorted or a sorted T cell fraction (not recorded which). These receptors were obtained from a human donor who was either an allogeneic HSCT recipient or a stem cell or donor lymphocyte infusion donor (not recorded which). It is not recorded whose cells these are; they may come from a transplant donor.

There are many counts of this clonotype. The CDR3 region has the DNA TGTGCCAGCAGCGGCCGGGACTACCGACAAAGTGAGCAGTTCTTC. Amino acids: CASSGRDYRQSEQFF. The rearrangement links TRBV9 to TRBJ2-1, with 7 bases aligning to TRBD2. In germline, CDR1 is SGDLS, CDR2 YYNGEE. After removal of 3 bases from V and 9 bases from J, the junction contained 12 bases not matched to a gene. The CDR3 extends over 15 amino acids.

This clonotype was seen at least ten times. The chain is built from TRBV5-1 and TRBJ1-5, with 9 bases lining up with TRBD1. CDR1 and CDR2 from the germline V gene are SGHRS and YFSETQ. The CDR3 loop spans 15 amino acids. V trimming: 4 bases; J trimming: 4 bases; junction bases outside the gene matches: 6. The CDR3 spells CASSETGGRNQPQHF. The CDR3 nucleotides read TGCGCCAGCAGCGAGACAGGGGGACGAAATCAGCCCCAGCATTTT.

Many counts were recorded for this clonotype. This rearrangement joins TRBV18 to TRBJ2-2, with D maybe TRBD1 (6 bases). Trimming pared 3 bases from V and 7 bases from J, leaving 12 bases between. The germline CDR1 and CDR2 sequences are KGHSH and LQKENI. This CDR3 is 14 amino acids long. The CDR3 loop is CASSPWTDFGELFF. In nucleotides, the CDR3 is TGTGCCAGCTCACCTTGGACAGATTTCGGGGAGCTGTTTTTT.

CDR3 loop: CSAFAGTRDEQFF. CDR3 nucleotide sequence: TGCAGTGCTTTCGCCGGGACTAGAGACGAGCAGTTCTTC. The rearrangement joins TRBV20-1 to TRBJ2-1; 8 bases agree with TRBD2. The CDR3 runs to 13 residues. CDR1 and CDR2 (germline): DFQATT, SNEGSKA (reference sequence). V lost 5 bases, J lost 10 bases, and 10 bases stayed unmatched.

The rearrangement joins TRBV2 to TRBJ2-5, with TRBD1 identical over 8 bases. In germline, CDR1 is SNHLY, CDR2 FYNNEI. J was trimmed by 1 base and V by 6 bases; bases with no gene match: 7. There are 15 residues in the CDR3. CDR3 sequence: CASSPRQGSQETQYF. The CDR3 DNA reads TGTGCCAGCAGCCCCCGACAGGGGAGCCAAGAGACCCAGTACTTC.

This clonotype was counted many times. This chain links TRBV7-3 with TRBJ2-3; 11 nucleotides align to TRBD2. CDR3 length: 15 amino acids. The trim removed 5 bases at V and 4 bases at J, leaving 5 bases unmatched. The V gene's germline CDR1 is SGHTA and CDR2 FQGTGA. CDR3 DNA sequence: TGTGCCAGCAGCACCGGGACTAGCGGAGCAGATACGCAGTATTTT. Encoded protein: CASSTGTSGADTQYF.

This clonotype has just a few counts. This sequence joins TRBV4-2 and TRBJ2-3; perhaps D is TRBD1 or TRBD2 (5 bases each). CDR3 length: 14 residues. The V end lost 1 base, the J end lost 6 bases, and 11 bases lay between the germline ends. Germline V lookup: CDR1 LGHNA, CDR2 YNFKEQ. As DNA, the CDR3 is TGTGCCAGCAGCCAAGGATCAGGGACGGATACGCAGTATTTT. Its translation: CASSQGSGTDTQYF.

CDR3 in amino acids: CASSVAGSSGTQYF. CDR3 in DNA: TGTGCCAGCAGCGTAGCAGGGAGTTCGGGTACGCAGTATTTT. The V and J genes are TRBV9 and TRBJ2-3; perhaps D is TRBD1 or TRBD2 (5 bases each). V lost 0 bases, J lost 8 bases, and 13 bases lay in between. Germline CDR1 reads SGDLS; CDR2 reads YYNGEE. The CDR3 loop spans 14 amino acids.

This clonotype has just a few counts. CDR3 nucleotides: TGTGCCAGCAGTCCCCGACAGTCCTCCTACGAGCAGTACTTC. Translation gives CASSPRQSSYEQYF. The V call is TRBV6-1, the J call TRBJ2-7; possible D gene TRBD1, 5 bases. CDR1 is MNHNS and CDR2 is SASEGT in the germline V gene. This CDR3 comprises 14 residues. V lost 5 bases and J lost 0, with 11 bases in between.

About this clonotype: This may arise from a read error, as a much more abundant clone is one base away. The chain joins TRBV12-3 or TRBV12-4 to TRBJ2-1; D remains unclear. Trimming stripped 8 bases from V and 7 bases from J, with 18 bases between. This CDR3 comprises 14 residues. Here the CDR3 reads CASRHSRNHNEQFF. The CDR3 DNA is TGTGCCAGCCGTCATAGCAGGAATCATAATGAGCAGTTCTTC.

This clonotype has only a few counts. In DNA form, the CDR3 reads TGCAGTGCTCAACGGCAGGGTGGAAACCCGGGCAATCAGCCCCAGCATTTT. Protein: CSAQRQGGNPGNQPQHF. This sequence joins TRBV20-1 and TRBJ1-5, with D perhaps matching TRBD1 (5 bases). V was clipped by 5 bases and J by 2 bases, with 22 bases between them. The CDR3 consists of 17 residues. Germline assignment: CDR1 DFQATT and CDR2 SNEGSKA (reference sequence).

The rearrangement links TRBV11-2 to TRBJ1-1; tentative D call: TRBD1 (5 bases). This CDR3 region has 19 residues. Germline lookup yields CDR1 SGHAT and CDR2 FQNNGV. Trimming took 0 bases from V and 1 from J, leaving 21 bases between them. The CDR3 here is CASSLDLGRAGVWNTEAFF. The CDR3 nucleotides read TGTGCCAGCAGCTTAGATCTAGGCAGGGCTGGCGTATGGAACACTGAAGCTTTCTTT.

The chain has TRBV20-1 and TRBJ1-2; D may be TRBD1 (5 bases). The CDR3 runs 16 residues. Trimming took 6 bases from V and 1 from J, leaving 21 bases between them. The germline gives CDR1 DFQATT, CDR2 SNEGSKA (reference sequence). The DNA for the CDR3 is TGCAGTGCCCCTTTGGGCCCGTCAGGGTTTAACTATGGCTACACCTTC. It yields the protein CSAPLGPSGFNYGYTF.